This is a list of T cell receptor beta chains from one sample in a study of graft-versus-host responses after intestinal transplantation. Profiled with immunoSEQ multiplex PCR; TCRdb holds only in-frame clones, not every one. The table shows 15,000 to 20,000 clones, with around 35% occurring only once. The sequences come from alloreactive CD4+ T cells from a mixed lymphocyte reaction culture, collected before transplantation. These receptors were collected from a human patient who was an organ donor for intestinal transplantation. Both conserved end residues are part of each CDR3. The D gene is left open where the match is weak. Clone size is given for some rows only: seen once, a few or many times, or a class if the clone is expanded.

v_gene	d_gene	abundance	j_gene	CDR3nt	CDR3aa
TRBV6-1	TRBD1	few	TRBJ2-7	TGTGCCAGCACCGGACAGGTTTACGAGCAGTACTTC	CASTGQVYEQYF
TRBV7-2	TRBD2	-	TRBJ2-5	TGTGCCAGCAGCTCAGGACTAGCGGGAGGGCAAGAGACCCAGTACTTC	CASSSGLAGGQETQYF
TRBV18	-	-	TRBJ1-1	TGTGCCAGCTCCGATACAGGGAGGACTGAAGCTTTCTTT	CASSDTGRTEAFF
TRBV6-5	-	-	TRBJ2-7	TGTGCCAGCAGTTACTTAACTAGCTACGAGCAGTACTTC	CASSYLTSYEQYF
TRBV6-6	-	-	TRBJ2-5	TGTGCCAGCAGCCCCACAGGGTACCAAGAGACCCAGTACTTC	CASSPTGYQETQYF
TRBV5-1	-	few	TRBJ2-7	TGCGCCAGCAGCTTGACGTGGGGCGCGTACGAGCAGTACTTC	CASSLTWGAYEQYF
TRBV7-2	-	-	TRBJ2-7	TGTGCCAGCAGCTTTCGGACGGGCTACGAGCAGTACTTC	CASSFRTGYEQYF
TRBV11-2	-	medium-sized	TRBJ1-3	TGTGCCAGCAGCTTAGTAAGGGGGATCTCTGGAAACACCATATATTTT	CASSLVRGISGNTIYF
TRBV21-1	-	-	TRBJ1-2	TGTGCCAGCAGCAAAGCGGGGGGGCCCAGGGACTATGGCTACACCTTC	CASSKAGGPRDYGYTF
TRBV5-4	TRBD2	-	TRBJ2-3	TGTGCCAGCAGCGCCAGACTAGCGGGGAGCACAGATACGCAGTATTTT	CASSARLAGSTDTQYF
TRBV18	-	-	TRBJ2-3	TGTGCCAGCTCACCGCAACTTGCTGGCACAGATACGCAGTATTTT	CASSPQLAGTDTQYF
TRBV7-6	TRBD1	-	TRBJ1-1	TGTGCCAGCAGCCAGGGGGTCAGCCTCTTGAACACTGAAGCTTTCTTT	CASSQGVSLLNTEAFF
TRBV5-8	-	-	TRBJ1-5	TGTGCCAGCAGCCAACAGGCTAGCAATCAGCCCCAGCATTTT	CASSQQASNQPQHF
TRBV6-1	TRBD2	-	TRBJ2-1	TGTGCCAGCAGTGAAGCGGGAGGGAGTGGCCTTCCTAAGGACAATGAGCAGTTCTTC	CASSEAGGSGLPKDNEQFF
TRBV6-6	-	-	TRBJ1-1	TGTGCCAGCAGTTCCACAGGGCGGCGAGCTTTCTTT	CASSSTGRRAFF
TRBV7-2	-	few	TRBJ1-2	TGTGCCAGCAGCTTCGGACAGTATGGCTACACCTTC	CASSFGQYGYTF